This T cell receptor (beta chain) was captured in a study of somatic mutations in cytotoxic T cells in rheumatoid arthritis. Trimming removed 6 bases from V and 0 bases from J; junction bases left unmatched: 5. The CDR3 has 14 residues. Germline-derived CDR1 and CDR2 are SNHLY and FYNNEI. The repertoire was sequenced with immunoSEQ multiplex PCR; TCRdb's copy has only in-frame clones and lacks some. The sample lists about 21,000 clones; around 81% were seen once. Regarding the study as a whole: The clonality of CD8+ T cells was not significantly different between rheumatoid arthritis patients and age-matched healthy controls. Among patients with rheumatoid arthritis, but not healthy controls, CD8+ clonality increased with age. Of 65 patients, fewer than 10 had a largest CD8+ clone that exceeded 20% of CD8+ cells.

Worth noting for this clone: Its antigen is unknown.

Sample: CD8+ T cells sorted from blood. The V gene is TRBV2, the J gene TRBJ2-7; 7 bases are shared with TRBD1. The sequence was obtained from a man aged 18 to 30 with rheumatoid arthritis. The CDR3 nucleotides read TGTGCCAGCAGAAGACAGGGAAGCTCCTACGAGCAGTACTTC. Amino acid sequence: CASRRQGSSYEQYF.